This TCR beta chain comes out of a study of patients and donors after allogeneic stem cell transplantation. TCRdb analysed the RT-PCR reads with MiXCR anew, one entry per CDR3 protein. The sample includes over 350,000 distinct CDR3 sequences, 16% of them seen just once. V was clipped by 1 base and J by 2 bases, with 12 bases between them. The V gene's germline CDR1 is KGHDR and CDR2 SFDVKD. The CDR3 consists of 16 residues. The sequenced sample consisted of blood, either unsorted or a sorted T cell fraction (not recorded which). The receptor's source is a human donor who was either an allogeneic HSCT recipient or a stem cell or donor lymphocyte infusion donor (not recorded which). It is not recorded whose cells these are; they may come from a transplant donor. The chain joins TRBV24-1 to TRBJ2-3; D is unclear. The CDR3 loop reads CATSDFRGHNTDTQYF. CDR3 DNA sequence: TGTGCCACCAGTGATTTTAGAGGTCACAACACAGATACGCAGTATTTT.